These T cell receptor beta chains were read from a single sample in a study of siplizumab effects on memory and regulatory T cells. Clones were read by immunoSEQ multiplex PCR, and TCRdb kept only the in-frame ones, dropping some. The repertoire holds 100,000 or so clones, with more than 85% as singletons. Sequences were obtained from CD4+ T cells sorted from blood. These TCRs come from a human donor in good health. Some clones in this sample may be carry-over from other donors' samples. Each CDR3 is given with its conserved first and last residue. D genes are given only for firm matches. A row's size may be missing; if present it is once, few, many or a size class.

TRBV7-6	TRBD1	TRBJ2-1	.	TGTGCCAGCAGCCAGGGACAGGAGTTATACAATGAGCAGTTCTTC	CASSQGQELYNEQFF
TRBV6-4	.	TRBJ1-1	.	TGTGCCAGCAGTCGGCGGCGGAACACTGAAGCTTTCTTT	CASSRRRNTEAFF
TRBV28	TRBD1	TRBJ1-3	.	TGTGCCAGCAGGACAGGGGGCTCGTTTAGGGGAAACACCATATATTTT	CASRTGGSFRGNTIYF
TRBV4-1	TRBD2	TRBJ2-3	.	TGCGCCAGCAGCATACGGACTAGCGGGGGTCCAGATACGCAGTATTTT	CASSIRTSGGPDTQYF
TRBV27	.	TRBJ2-7	.	TGTGCCAGCAGACGCACCGGGACTGGCTTCTACGAGCAGTACTTC	CASRRTGTGFYEQYF
TRBV4-1	.	TRBJ1-1	.	TGCGCCAGCAGCCAAGAGGCCAGGGTCTCTGCTGAAGCTTTCTTT	CASSQEARVSAEAFF
TRBV19	TRBD1	TRBJ2-5	.	TGTGCCAGTAGTATTACAGGGGTCCAAGAGACCCAGTACTTC	CASSITGVQETQYF
TRBV5-5	TRBD1	TRBJ1-5	few	TGTGCCAGCAGCCGACAGGGAGGAAGCAATCAGCCCCAGCATTTT	CASSRQGGSNQPQHF
TRBV4-2	.	TRBJ2-1	.	TGTGCCAGCAGCCGATCGCTCAGTACGGCCTACAATGAGCAGTTCTTC	CASSRSLSTAYNEQFF
TRBV28	.	TRBJ1-3	.	TGTGCCAGCAGTTTGACGGGGCAGGGACCCTTCAACACCATATATTTT	CASSLTGQGPFNTIYF
TRBV28	.	TRBJ2-7	.	TGTGCCAGCAGTTTCACGGGGACCATCTCCTACGAGCAGTACTTC	CASSFTGTISYEQYF
TRBV5-1	TRBD1	TRBJ1-1	.	TGCGCCAGCAGCGCGCAGGGGGCAGGGACTGAAGCTTTCTTT	CASSAQGAGTEAFF
TRBV6-1	TRBD1	TRBJ2-5	.	TGTGCCAGCAGTGACACAGGGGTTGAGACCCAGTACTTC	CASSDTGVETQYF
TRBV14	.	TRBJ1-4	few	TGTGCCAGCAGCCAAGTGTGGTCCGGAAAACTGTTTTTT	CASSQVWSGKLFF
TRBV14	.	TRBJ2-3	.	TGTGCCAGCAGCCAAGCACCCAACCCAGATACGCAGTATTTT	CASSQAPNPDTQYF
TRBV15	.	TRBJ2-2	.	TGTGCCACCAGCAGAGATCTAAGGGGCATCGGAACCGGGGAGCTGTTTTTT	CATSRDLRGIGTGELFF
TRBV19	TRBD1	TRBJ1-1	few	TGTGCCAGTAGAACCTCCGGGACAGGGGGATGGAACACTGAAGCTTTCTTT	CASRTSGTGGWNTEAFF
TRBV5-1	TRBD2	TRBJ2-1	.	TGCGCCAGCAGCTTGGGACTAGCGGGGGACGGCTACAATGAGCAGTTCTTC	CASSLGLAGDGYNEQFF
TRBV7-3	TRBD1	TRBJ2-1	.	TGTGCCAGCAGCCCCCTCCCGACAGGGGCGCTAATATACAATGAGCAGTTCTTC	CASSPLPTGALIYNEQFF
TRBV7-9	.	TRBJ2-3	.	TGTGCCAGCAGATCAGACTCACCAAGCCTCACAGATACGCAGTATTTT	CASRSDSPSLTDTQYF
TRBV14	TRBD2	TRBJ2-7	.	TGTGCCAGCGGGCCCGCGGGACTAGCGGCCTACGAGCAGTACTTC	CASGPAGLAAYEQYF
TRBV6-1	.	TRBJ1-3	.	TGTGCCAGCACGATCGGCCCGAGCTCTGGAAACACCATATATTTT	CASTIGPSSGNTIYF
TRBV6-1	TRBD2	TRBJ2-7	.	TGTGCCAGCACTGGACTAGCGGGAGGTTACGAGCAGTACTTC	CASTGLAGGYEQYF
TRBV7-9	TRBD1	TRBJ1-1	.	TGTGCCAGCAGCATAGGCGGTGGGACAGCAAACACTGAAGCCTTCTTT	CASSIGGGTANTEAFF
TRBV30	TRBD1	TRBJ1-1	.	TGTGCCTGCACAGGGGGAGGAGCTGAAGCTTTCTTT	CACTGGGAEAFF
TRBV4-2	TRBD2	TRBJ2-1	.	TGTGCCAGCAGCCGTTTAGCGGGAGTGATCGGTGAGCAGTTCTTC	CASSRLAGVIGEQFF
TRBV30	.	TRBJ1-2	.	TGTGCCTGGAGTTTCGAGAACTATGGCTACACCTTC	CAWSFENYGYTF
TRBV6-4	TRBD1	TRBJ2-2	once	TGTGCCAGCCGGACAGGTTGGGACACCGGGGAGCTGTTTTTT	CASRTGWDTGELFF
TRBV6-1	.	TRBJ2-1	.	TGTGCCAGCAGTGACGGACATCGAACGGGGACAACCTACAATGAGCAGTTCTTC	CASSDGHRTGTTYNEQFF